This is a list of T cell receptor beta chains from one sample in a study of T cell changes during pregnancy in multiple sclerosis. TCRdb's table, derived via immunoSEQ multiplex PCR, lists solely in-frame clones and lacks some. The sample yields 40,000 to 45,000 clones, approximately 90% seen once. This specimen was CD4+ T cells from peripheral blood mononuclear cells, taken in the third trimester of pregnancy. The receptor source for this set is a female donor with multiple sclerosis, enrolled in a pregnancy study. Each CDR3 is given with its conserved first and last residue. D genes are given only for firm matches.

DNA: TGCGCCAGCAGCTTGGCCGGGACTGGACGGGAGACCCAGTACTTC; CDR3: CASSLAGTGRETQYF; J: TRBJ2-5; length: 15; D: -; V: TRBV5-1
DNA: TGTGCCAGCAGCTTAGCGGGACTACGCTTGACAGATACGCAGTATTTT; CDR3: CASSLAGLRLTDTQYF; J: TRBJ2-3; length: 16; D: TRBD2; V: TRBV7-2
DNA: TGTGCCAGCAGCTTAACGGGGGGTAGCGGGCGTTACAATGAGCAGTTCTTC; CDR3: CASSLTGGSGRYNEQFF; J: TRBJ2-1; length: 17; D: TRBD2; V: TRBV7-3
DNA: TGTGCCAGCATCGCCCGGACAGGGGGACTAGCGGGAGCGAAAAATGAGCAGTTCTTC; CDR3: CASIARTGGLAGAKNEQFF; J: TRBJ2-1; length: 19; D: TRBD2; V: TRBV27
DNA: TGTGCCAGCAGCCTAATGGGGACAGGGATCATCTCTGGGGCCAACGTCCTGACTTTC; CDR3: CASSLMGTGIISGANVLTF; J: TRBJ2-6; length: 19; D: TRBD1; V: TRBV5-6
DNA: TGTGCCAGCAGCCGAATAGGGGAATCCGGGACAGGGAGGTATGGCTACACCTTC; CDR3: CASSRIGESGTGRYGYTF; J: TRBJ1-2; length: 18; D: TRBD1; V: TRBV7-9
DNA: TGTGCCAGCAGTCATAGCCCTTACAGGATCTCCTACAATGAGCAGTTCTTC; CDR3: CASSHSPYRISYNEQFF; J: TRBJ2-1; length: 17; D: -; V: TRBV11-1
DNA: TGTGCCTGCCTCTTTTGGGAGCACTATGGCTACACCTTC; CDR3: CACLFWEHYGYTF; J: TRBJ1-2; length: 13; D: -; V: TRBV30
DNA: TGTGCTAGCAGTACCGGTCGGGGCTACGAGCAGTACTTC; CDR3: CASSTGRGYEQYF; J: TRBJ2-7; length: 13; D: -; V: TRBV7-7
DNA: TGTGCCAGCAGCCGTCGGGTCTCCTCAGGCACAGATACGCAGTATTTT; CDR3: CASSRRVSSGTDTQYF; J: TRBJ2-3; length: 16; D: -; V: TRBV7-2